Below are 5 T cell receptor beta chains sequenced from a single sample in a study of T cell repertoires and Cas9 in healthy adults (dated by TCRdb to 2016 to 2018). Library generation was performed with the immunoSEQ multiplex PCR assay. What TCRdb holds here is the immuneACCESS table cut down to in-frame rearrangements. Part of the clones is not present; checked against another copy, under half of the missing clones reflect an unresolved V gene, and the others are unexplained. The sample profile shows tens of thousands of clones; about 90% of them were found once. The ten most abundant clones make up roughly 1.6% of the sample. Sequencing input: CD4+ effector T cells (CD127+, CD25-, CD137-, CD154-) from PBMCs; culture status not recorded. The receptors here all came from a human donor in good health.

The chain couples TRBV18 to TRBJ2-7; possible D gene TRBD2, 5 bases. The CDR3 covers 12 residues. V was pared by 3 bases and J by 12 bases, with 15 bases between. The germline V gene has CDR1 KGHSH and CDR2 LQKENI. CDR3: CASSPSFGVGYF. As DNA, the CDR3 is TGTGCCAGCTCACCGTCCTTCGGGGTGGGGTACTTC. Filled out from reference TRBV18 and TRBJ2-7, the complete variable domain reads NAGVMQNPRHLVRRRGQEARLRCSPMKGHSHVYWYRQLPEEGLKFMVYLQKENIIDESGMPKERFSAEFPKEGPSILRIQQVVRGDSAAYFCASSPSFGVGYFGPGTRLTVT.

V is TRBV10-3 and J is TRBJ2-5, with 11 bases identical to TRBD2. V shed 5 bases, J shed 5 bases, and the junction held 4 bases outside the gene matches. The length of the CDR3 is 14 residues. Per the germline V gene, CDR1 is ENHRY and CDR2 is SYGVKD. CDR3 sequence (DNA): TGTGCCATCAGTACGAGGACTAGCGGGGAGACCCAGTACTTC. As protein: CAISTRTSGETQYF.

This chain uses TRBV19 with TRBJ2-1, with TRBD2 as a possible D gene (6 bases). V was shortened by 9 bases and J by 2 bases, with 20 bases between the two germline ends. The germline V gene has CDR1 LNHDA and CDR2 SQIVND (reference sequence). This CDR3 comprises 16 residues. CDR3 protein: CARTETGVEAYNEQFF. CDR3 sequence (DNA): TGTGCCAGGACCGAGACGGGGGTAGAGGCCTACAATGAGCAGTTCTTC.

The rearrangement links TRBV21-1 to TRBJ1-1; TRBD1 was called by the table and not checked on the DNA. TRBV21-1 is a pseudogene locus. CDR3 length: 13 residues. The chain's CDR3 is CASSTTEDRGGFF. CDR3 coding DNA: TGTGCCAGCAGCACCACAGAGGACAGGGGAGGTTTCTTT.

V is TRBV5-4 and J is TRBJ2-3, with 8 bases lining up with TRBD2. CDR3 size: 17 residues. V lost 5 bases to trimming and J lost 0 bases; unmatched junction nucleotides: 11. Germline CDR1 reads SGHNT; CDR2 reads YYREEE (reference sequence). The CDR3 protein is CASSQALAGTSTDTQYF. The CDR3 DNA reads TGTGCCAGCAGTCAGGCTTTAGCGGGGACTAGCACAGATACGCAGTATTTT.